This passage covers 24 T cell receptor beta chains from one sample sequenced in a study of T cell responses to AZD1222 COVID-19 vaccine. The table came from immunoSEQ multiplex PCR; TCRdb's copy has only in-frame clones and leaves some out. Of 140,000 to 150,000 clones in the sample, roughly 89% are singletons; the top ten hold around 1.7%. The sample in question was peripheral blood, obtained on day 0 of AZD1222 vaccination. The receptors shown here come from an adult in good health.

The rearrangement links TRBV12-3 or TRBV12-4 to TRBJ1-2; D is unresolved. There are 12 residues in the CDR3. Trimming stripped 5 bases from V and 0 bases from J, with 4 bases between. The CDR3 spells CASSLTNYGYTF. DNA of the CDR3: TGTGCCAGCAGTCTAACTAACTATGGCTACACCTTC.

The V and J genes are TRBV5-4 and TRBJ1-6; D gene ambiguous. Germline loops: CDR1 SGHNT, CDR2 YYREEE (reference sequence). Trimming took off 5 bases at V and 4 bases at J, with 7 bases between the two ends. CDR3 length: 13 residues. The CDR3 sequence: CASRAMYNSPLHF. The CDR3 nucleotides are TGTGCCAGCAGAGCAATGTATAATTCACCCCTCCACTTT.

This clone was counted a single time. The chain couples TRBV18 to TRBJ1-4; D unclear. The V and J ends lost 0 bases and 5 bases respectively, with 7 bases between them. The germline gives CDR1 KGHSH, CDR2 LQKENI. The CDR3 contains 14 residues. The CDR3 DNA is TGTGCCAGCTCACCACCGGAGAGGAATGAAAAACTGTTTTTT. As protein: CASSPPERNEKLFF.

The chain joins TRBV25-1 to TRBJ1-2; D may be TRBD1 (6 bases). CDR3 length: 14 residues. The germline V gene encodes CDR1 MGHDK and CDR2 SYGVNS. V lost 6 bases to trimming and J lost 1 base, with 12 bases between them. In DNA form, the CDR3 reads TGTGCCAGCAGAGGGGGGGCCCTTAACTATGGCTACACCTTC. This sequence encodes CASRGGALNYGYTF.

The chain is built from TRBV27 and TRBJ2-7; TRBD1 is a possible D gene (6 bases). Trimming left V 8 bases short and J 0 bases short, with 11 bases between. This CDR3 region has 13 residues. CDR1 and CDR2 from the germline V gene are MNHEY and SMNVEV (reference sequence). CDR3 residues: CASSGHRSYEQYF. For the CDR3, the DNA is TGTGCCAGCTCGGGACACCGCTCCTACGAGCAGTACTTC.

This chain links TRBV21-1 with TRBJ2-1; the table assigns TRBD2, which was not confirmed against the DNA. TRBV21-1 represents a pseudogene. This CDR3 contains 15 residues. DNA of the CDR3: TGTGCCAGCAGATCAAGAGGGTGGGTTGGGAATGAGCAGTTCTTC. Translated, it gives CASRSRGWVGNEQFF.

V gene TRBV19 combines with J gene TRBJ2-3; 7 bases line up with TRBD1. Germline values: CDR1 LNHDA, CDR2 SQIVND (reference sequence). This CDR3 has 15 residues. V lost 9 bases, J lost 2 bases, and 11 bases stayed unmatched. This CDR3 reads CASRDSLFPTDTQYF. DNA for the CDR3: TGTGCCAGCCGGGACAGCCTATTTCCCACAGATACGCAGTATTTT.

The rearrangement links TRBV5-1 to TRBJ1-2, with 8 positions matching TRBD1. The germline gives CDR1 SGHRS, CDR2 YFSETQ. Unmatched junction bases numbered 8, after V lost 3 bases and J lost 7 bases. The CDR3 runs 14 residues. The CDR3 sequence: CASSSYRGLSGYTF. In nucleotides, the CDR3 is TGCGCCAGCAGCTCCTACAGGGGGTTATCTGGCTACACCTTC. The entire variable domain, with the rest obtained from reference TRBV5-1 and TRBJ1-2, is as follows: KAGVTQTPRYLIKTRGQQVTLSCSPISGHRSVSWYQQTPGQGLQFLFEYFSETQRNKGNFPGRFSGRQFSNSRSEMNVSTLELGDSALYLCASSSYRGLSGYTFGSGTRLTVV.

The CDR3 bases are TGTGCCAGCAGTCCGACAGAAAGGAACACAGATACGCAGTATTTT. It encodes CASSPTERNTDTQYF. This sequence joins TRBV6-5 and TRBJ2-3; possibly TRBD1 for D (5 bases). The germline V gene has CDR1 MNHEY and CDR2 SVGAGI. V lost 5 bases to trimming and J lost 2 bases, with 14 bases between them. The CDR3 loop spans 15 amino acids.

V usage is TRBV6-5 and J usage is TRBJ1-1; D not certain. Trimming cost V 4 bases and J 5 bases, with 5 bases left between them. The CDR3 totals 11 residues. The germline CDR1 and CDR2 sequences are MNHEY and SVGAGI. This chain's CDR3 is CASSLGTEAFF. In DNA form, the CDR3 reads TGTGCCAGCAGTTTAGGGACTGAAGCTTTCTTT.

The rearrangement uses TRBV5-6 and TRBJ1-1; D gene ambiguous. Germline-derived CDR1 and CDR2 are SGHDT and YYEEEE. V was trimmed by 2 bases and J by 1 base, leaving 9 bases between them. This CDR3 spans 14 amino acids. The CDR3 DNA is TGTGCCAGCAGCTTTCGACCCGCGAACACTGAAGCTTTCTTT. This encodes CASSFRPANTEAFF.

The chain links TRBV7-9 to TRBJ2-7; maybe TRBD2 (6 bases). Germline loops: CDR1 SEHNR, CDR2 FQNEAQ (reference sequence). V was pared by 1 base and J by 5 bases, with 9 bases between. CDR3 length: 13 amino acids. In nucleotides, the CDR3 is TGTGCCAGCAGCTTAGAACTAGCTAACGAGCAGTACTTC. Protein: CASSLELANEQYF.

This clone was observed once. The chain is built from TRBV7-3 and TRBJ1-2; 10 nucleotides agree with TRBD1. The CDR3 spans 13 residues. Germline V lookup: CDR1 SGHTA, CDR2 FQGTGA. The junction had 1 base not matched to a gene; V was cut back by 5 bases and J by 4 bases. The CDR3 nucleotides are TGTGCCAGCAGCCGGGACAGGGGCTATGGCTACACCTTC. It codes for CASSRDRGYGYTF.

The chain couples TRBV9 to TRBJ2-2, with 8 bases identical to TRBD2. The CDR3 is 16 residues long. V lost 1 base and J lost 0; bases outside the gene matches: 2. CDR1 and CDR2 (germline): SGDLS, YYNGEE. The CDR3 bases are TGTGCCAGCAGCGTATTAGCGGGGCCGAACACCGGGGAGCTGTTTTTT. This gives the protein CASSVLAGPNTGELFF.

V is TRBV11-2 and J is TRBJ1-1, with a possible D match to TRBD1 (5 bases). V shed 6 bases and J shed 4 bases, with 6 bases lying between them. The CDR3 is 11 amino acids. CDR1 and CDR2 (germline): SGHAT, FQNNGV. The CDR3 sequence is CASSGGTEAFF. Here the CDR3 DNA reads TGTGCCAGCAGTGGGGGCACTGAAGCTTTCTTT.

The J gene is TRBJ1-1, the V gene TRBV4-1; D uncertain. The CDR3 consists of 13 residues. Germline V gene data show CDR1 as MGHRA and CDR2 as YSYEKL. V was pared by 0 bases and J by 4 bases, with 6 bases between. The CDR3: CASSQDKGTEAFF. CDR3 DNA: TGCGCCAGCAGCCAAGATAAGGGCACTGAAGCTTTCTTT.

The chain carries TRBV6-5 and TRBJ1-1; TRBD1 is a possible D gene (6 bases). With 0 bases removed from V and 5 bases from J, the gap between germline ends came to 13 bases. CDR3 size: 15 residues. Germline V CDR1 and CDR2: MNHEY, SVGAGI. The CDR3 reads CASSYSPRGGTEAFF. The CDR3 nucleotides are TGTGCCAGCAGTTACTCGCCCCGAGGGGGGACTGAAGCTTTCTTT.

V usage is TRBV6-6 and J usage is TRBJ1-1, with a tentative D call TRBD1 (6 bases). The V and J ends lost 7 bases and 4 bases respectively, with 13 bases between them. The CDR3 consists of 13 residues. CDR1 is MNHNY, CDR2 SVGAGI, per germline (reference sequence). The CDR3 spells CASNGGRGTEAFF. The CDR3 nucleotides are TGTGCCAGCAATGGGGGGCGCGGCACTGAAGCTTTCTTT.

The DNA for the CDR3 is TGTGCCAGCAGGGGGGGGAGATTAGGCACTGAAGCTTTCTTT. Translation: CASRGGRLGTEAFF. The V call is TRBV2, the J call TRBJ1-1; D possibly corresponds to TRBD1 (5 bases). Germline V gene sequence: CDR1 SNHLY, CDR2 FYNNEI. With 6 bases removed from V and 4 bases from J, the gap between germline ends came to 15 bases. The length of the CDR3 is 14 residues.

This sequence joins TRBV28 and TRBJ1-2; no clear D. The CDR3 is 15 amino acids. In germline, CDR1 is MDHEN, CDR2 SYDVKM. V dropped 6 bases and J dropped 0 bases, with 14 bases sitting between them. CDR3 sequence (DNA): TGTGCCAGCAGGTCGGGAGGTATAGCTAACTATGGCTACACCTTC. As protein: CASRSGGIANYGYTF.

The rearrangement joins TRBV3-1 (or the pseudogene TRBV3-2) to TRBJ2-7; TRBD2 matches 10 bases. V shed 4 bases and J 3 bases; nucleotides not matched to a gene: 12. The CDR3 is 17 residues long. Germline V gives CDR1 LGHDT, CDR2 YNNKEL (reference sequence). CDR3 bases: TGTGCCAGCAGCCGGGGCACTAGCGGGGTAGGGCACTACGAGCAGTACTTC. Protein product: CASSRGTSGVGHYEQYF.

V is TRBV7-9 and J is TRBJ2-7; TRBD2 aligns across 8 bases. After removal of 2 bases from V and 1 base from J, the junction contained 4 bases not matched to a gene. The CDR3 is made up of 15 amino acids. The germline gives CDR1 SEHNR, CDR2 FQNEAQ (reference sequence). The CDR3 loop is CASSLMVAGSYEQYF. The CDR3 DNA sequence: TGTGCCAGCAGCTTAATGGTAGCGGGGTCCTACGAGCAGTACTTC.

This clone has only a few counts. The germline gene is not matched at one end of the junction; a read error may be the cause. V is TRBV7-9 and J is TRBJ1-6, with TRBD1 matching 7 bases. The length of the CDR3 is 14 residues. Germline lookup yields CDR1 SEHNR and CDR2 FQNEAQ (reference sequence). Written as DNA, the CDR3 is TGTGCCAGCAGCTCACAGGGGCGTAATTTACCCCTCCACTTT. Translated: CASSSQGRNLPLHF.

The chain links TRBV2 to TRBJ2-3; a weak D match, TRBD2 (5 bases). Germline CDR1 reads SNHLY; CDR2 reads FYNNEI. CDR3 length: 14 amino acids. Trimming shortened V by 4 bases and J by 3 bases, and 11 bases separated the two germline ends. The CDR3 DNA follows: TGTGCCAGCAGTGCCCGTACTAGTACAGATACGCAGTATTTT. Residues: CASSARTSTDTQYF. The complete variable domain, with remaining parts taken from reference TRBV2 and TRBJ2-3, reads EPEVTQTPSHQVTQMGQEVILRCVPISNHLYFYWYRQILGQKVEFLVSFYNNEISEKSEIFDDQFSVERPDGSNFTLKIRSTKLEDSAMYFCASSARTSTDTQYFGPGTRLTVL.